The 5 T cell receptor beta chains given below trace back to one sample, sequenced in a study of blood T cell repertoires in COVID-19. Clones were sequenced by immunoSEQ multiplex PCR, and TCRdb holds only the in-frame ones, with some missing. The sample contains 200,000 to 300,000 clones, approximately 86% of which appear only once. Sequenced input: PBMCs or T cells enriched from blood (not recorded which). These receptor sequences come from a woman aged 18-30 years who had recovered from COVID-19.

The rearrangement joins TRBV6-5 to TRBJ1-5, with 7 bases matching TRBD1. Germline CDR1 reads MNHEY; CDR2 reads SVGAGI. J gave up 0 bases and V 4 bases, and 6 bases lay outside the gene matches. This CDR3 spans 16 amino acids. The CDR3 loop reads CASSSPRQGSNQPQHF. DNA for the CDR3: TGTGCCAGCAGTTCCCCCCGACAGGGTAGCAATCAGCCCCAGCATTTT.

J is TRBJ2-3 and V is TRBV24-1, with 11 bases aligning to TRBD2. CDR1 and CDR2 from the germline V gene are KGHDR and SFDVKD. The trim removed 1 base at V and 0 bases at J, leaving 8 bases unmatched. This CDR3 region has 19 residues. CDR3 region: CATSDFPGTSGYSTDTQYF. CDR3 bases: TGTGCCACCAGTGATTTCCCCGGGACTAGCGGTTACAGCACAGATACGCAGTATTTT.

This rearrangement joins TRBV11-2 to TRBJ1-6; weak D call: TRBD1 (6 bases). The germline CDR1 and CDR2 sequences are SGHAT and FQNNGV. The CDR3 has 15 residues. Trimming pared 6 bases from V and 2 bases from J, leaving 11 bases between. The CDR3 region is CASSVRGTYNSPLHF. The CDR3 region has the DNA TGTGCCAGCAGTGTCAGGGGAACCTATAATTCACCCCTCCACTTT.

The chain recombines TRBV7-9 with TRBJ2-3, with 8 nucleotides matching TRBD1. The V segment lost 7 bases and the J segment 5 bases; nucleotides outside the gene matches: 11. CDR3 length: 15 residues. Germline loops: CDR1 SEHNR, CDR2 FQNEAQ (reference sequence). The CDR3 sequence: CASTPRDRREDTQYF. CDR3 bases: TGTGCCAGCACCCCCCGGGACAGGAGAGAAGATACGCAGTATTTT.

This sequence joins TRBV6-6 and TRBJ2-1; a weak D match, TRBD2 (5 bases). The germline V and J ends were trimmed by 4 bases and 10 bases, with 11 bases remaining between them. The CDR3 loop spans 12 amino acids. CDR1 MNHNY and CDR2 SVGAGI come from the germline V gene (reference sequence). CDR3 in amino acids: CASSSGGGEQFF. CDR3 nucleotide sequence: TGTGCCAGCAGTTCAGGAGGTGGGGAGCAGTTCTTC.